The clone carrying this T cell receptor (beta chain) was seen just once. Its antigen remains unknown. The sample originates from a study of shared clonotypes between healthy human individuals. The CDR3 has 17 residues. Trimming left V 3 bases short and J 0 bases short, with 16 bases between. Notes on the study in general: The study found lower generation probabilities in non-shared clonotypes than in those shared by all four donors.

TCRdb's table, derived via immunoSEQ multiplex PCR, lists solely in-frame clones and lacks some. The sample has some 2,400,000 clones; approximately 94% are singletons. The chain has TRBV5-3 and TRBJ1-3; D is possibly TRBD1 (6 bases). TRBV5-3 falls under the ORF class, with uncertain function. The TCR originated in a man between 18 and 35 years old in good health. The specimen was naive CD4+ T cells sorted from blood. Described subset: CD45RA+ positively selected. The CDR3 here is CARSCSGQPSSGNTIYF. CDR3 DNA: TGTGCCAGAAGCTGTTCGGGACAACCAAGCTCTGGAAACACCATATATTTT.